A selection of T cell receptor beta chains follows, all from one sample in a study of Tregs in tolerant kidney transplant recipients. Assay used: immunoSEQ multiplex PCR; TCRdb lists only in-frame clones, some missing. The data contain tens of thousands of clones, 90% to 95% of them singletons. This specimen consisted of CD8+ T cells from blood (PBMCs), obtained 24 months after the transplant. These receptor sequences come from a human patient who received a combined kidney and bone marrow transplant. Some T cells here may be from the graft donor. Both conserved end residues are part of each CDR3. Fields, in order: J gene, V gene, CDR3 protein.

TRBJ2-2 | TRBV12-5 | CASGLVLLAGFMNTGELFF
TRBJ2-1 | TRBV19 | CASSTYRYNEQFF
TRBJ1-2 | TRBV11-2 | CASAGGGYGYTF
TRBJ2-3 | TRBV29-1 | CSVDHQRSTDTQYF
TRBJ2-7 | TRBV2 | CASGHEQYF
TRBJ1-1 | TRBV7-9 | CASSYQLGEITEAFF
TRBJ1-1 | TRBV30 | CAWSEGVSGTEAFF
TRBJ2-7 | TRBV19 | CASSIGSGTGSSYEQYF
TRBJ2-1 | TRBV5-6 | CASSPERETWNEQFF
TRBJ2-2 | TRBV7-9 | CASSSDTQTEVAGELFF
TRBJ2-3 | TRBV7-7 | CASSQGLAGGTDTQYF
TRBJ2-1 | TRBV9 | CASSVELGYEQFF
TRBJ1-1 | TRBV27 | CASSLLTGTGVTEAFF
TRBJ2-1 | TRBV12-5 | CASGLVYAGSYNEQFF
TRBJ2-1 | TRBV25-1 | CASTVIDEQFF
TRBJ2-7 | TRBV4-1 | CASSQKGGSPHEQYF
TRBJ2-1 | TRBV6-5 | CASSYLGRFYEQFF
TRBJ2-7 | TRBV19 | CASSIVAGGYEQYF
TRBJ1-6 | TRBV9 | CASSVGTALNSPLHF
TRBJ2-7 | TRBV15 | CATSSDRGYEQYF
TRBJ2-7 | TRBV19 | CASGTGQGAYEQYF
TRBJ1-3 | TRBV19 | CASSIAGVGLDTIYF
TRBJ2-6 | TRBV4-3 | CASSQQDGFGTGANVLTF
TRBJ2-3 | TRBV6-1 | CASSEGSADTQYF
TRBJ2-7 | TRBV9 | CASSVGPGDYEQYF
TRBJ1-6 | TRBV28 | CASSLYRGGRSPLHF
TRBJ2-4 | TRBV7-3 | CASSQGTSQGDIQYF
TRBJ1-3 | TRBV4-3 | CASSQATGGGNTIYF
TRBJ2-7 | TRBV27 | CASSLYGTGIYEQYF
TRBJ1-1 | TRBV28 | CASSFSERTEAFF
TRBJ1-1 | TRBV6-5 | CASSYAGGEDTEAFF
TRBJ2-2 | TRBV6-5 | CASLAGGELFF
TRBJ2-7 | TRBV14 | CASSQGTTSGSYEQYF
TRBJ1-5 | TRBV5-1 | CASSLAGLGSNQPQHF